The clone carrying this T cell receptor beta chain occurred once. The V gene's germline CDR1 is SEHNR and CDR2 FQNEAQ (reference sequence). V lost 0 bases, J lost 5 bases, and 4 bases lay in between. CDR3 length equals 13 residues. These data belong to a study of radiation and T cells in renal cell carcinoma. Produced via immunoSEQ multiplex PCR; TCRdb's table is partial and in-frame only. The sample holds 120,000 to 150,000 clones; about 88% are singletons and the top ten take around 4.4%. Time point specified: baseline pretreatment blood. Treatment: 15 Gy SBRT to primary tumor, nephrectomy 4 weeks later.

The sample in question was blood, obtained from a patient whose treatment included radiotherapy and nephrectomy. The sequence was obtained from a woman in her seventies with renal cell carcinoma. This chain connects TRBV7-9 to TRBJ2-2; D gene unclear. This CDR3 reads CASSLARTGELFF. The CDR3 DNA is TGTGCCAGCAGCTTAGCCAGGACCGGGGAGCTGTTTTTT.